This T cell receptor (beta chain) emerged from a study of T cells in Graves' hyperthyroidism and ophthalmopathy. Study conclusions and caveats: Blood also held most thyroid clonotypes expanded beyond 0.001.

The investigators amplified TCR beta CDR3 regions from RNA transcripts. During a first-round RT-PCR of the TCR CDR3, the HTBI primer set was used. TCRdb redid the calling of the multiplex PCR reads with MiXCR, one entry per CDR3 protein. This sample has about 420,000 distinct CDR3 sequences, with 12% to 15% found just once. The germline V gene encodes CDR1 SGHVS and CDR2 FQNEAQ. Trimming left V 5 bases short and J 4 bases short, with 14 bases between. The CDR3 spans 15 residues. This clonotype was seen repeatedly, ten times or more. Its target is not known. Diagnoses used clinical symptoms, serum thyroxine and TRAb, thyroid ultrasound and orbital computed tomography.

The clonotype was recovered from a woman younger than 35 with Graves' hyperthyroidism. The rearrangement links TRBV7-8 to TRBJ1-4; D is perhaps TRBD1 (5 bases). The sample comprised blood. CDR3 residues: CASSGKQAINEKLFF. For the CDR3, the DNA is TGTGCCAGCAGCGGGAAACAGGCCATTAATGAAAAACTGTTTTTT.